Presented here are 17 T cell receptor beta chains from one specimen sequenced in a study of cytomegalovirus exposure and HLA in healthy donors. A multiplex PCR was run with 60 Vbeta primers and 13 Jbeta primers. Clones were read by immunoSEQ multiplex PCR, and TCRdb kept only the in-frame ones, dropping some. The sample includes about 160,000 clones, around 65% of them seen just once. Sequenced: PBMCs. These receptors were obtained from a woman between 35 and 50 years old in good health and CMV-seropositive.

The gene calls are TRBV7-8 and TRBJ1-2; D gene uncertain. This CDR3 has 13 residues. Looked up from germline, CDR1 is SGHVS and CDR2 is FQNEAQ. Trimming cost V 5 bases and J 7 bases, with 14 bases left between them. CDR3 sequence: CASSLHGEGGYTF. For the CDR3, the DNA is TGTGCCAGCAGCCTACATGGGGAGGGTGGCTACACCTTC.

The chain joins TRBV12-5 to TRBJ2-7; 8 positions agree with TRBD1. Germline CDR1 is LGHNT and CDR2 is FRNRAP. The CDR3 runs to 15 residues. V gave up 0 bases and J gave up 2 bases; unmatched junction bases: 3. In DNA, the CDR3 is TGTGCTAGTGGTTTGGTACAGGGGGAAGCCTACGAGCAGTACTTC. Translated: CASGLVQGEAYEQYF.

This clone was detected only a few times. The V gene is TRBV4-3, the J gene TRBJ1-2, with 8 bases fitting TRBD1. Trimming cost V 1 base and J 3 bases; bases outside gene matches: 13. Per germline, CDR1 LGHNA and CDR2 YSLEER. The CDR3 is made up of 18 amino acids. The CDR3 sequence: CASSQGSLNNRGDYGYTF. In DNA, the CDR3 is TGCGCCAGCAGCCAAGGCTCTCTCAATAACAGGGGGGACTATGGCTACACCTTC.

This chain uses TRBV5-6 with TRBJ1-5, with TRBD1 matching over 8 bases. The CDR3 sequence is 15 residues long. Trimming removed 3 bases from V and 4 bases from J; junction bases left unmatched: 6. The germline gives CDR1 SGHDT, CDR2 YYEEEE. CDR3 DNA sequence: TGTGCCAGCAGCTGGTGGACAGGGCGTAATCAGCCCCAGCATTTT. Its protein is CASSWWTGRNQPQHF.

This clone was counted between two and nine times. The chain carries TRBV4-2 and TRBJ2-5; TRBD1 is a possible D gene (5 bases). The V gene's germline CDR1 is LGHNA and CDR2 YNFKEQ. V gave up 4 bases and J gave up 1 base, with 7 bases separating them. The CDR3 length is 13 residues. The CDR3 reads CASSPDTQETQYF. CDR3 sequence (DNA): TGTGCCAGCAGCCCGGACACCCAAGAGACCCAGTACTTC.

V and J are TRBV4-3 and TRBJ2-1; D is perhaps TRBD1 (5 bases). V lost 0 bases and J 9 bases, leaving 12 bases between the germline ends. The CDR3 runs to 14 residues. Germline loops: CDR1 LGHNA, CDR2 YSLEER. The DNA of the CDR3 is TGCGCCAGCAGCCAAGAGGCTTACAGGTCTGAGCAGTTCTTC. This sequence encodes CASSQEAYRSEQFF.

This sequence joins TRBV19 and TRBJ2-1; tentative D call: TRBD1 (6 bases). V lost 3 bases, J lost 6 bases, and 12 bases lay in between. Looked up from germline, CDR1 is LNHDA and CDR2 is SQIVND (reference sequence). The CDR3 covers 14 residues. CDR3 nucleotide sequence: TGTGCCAGTAGTATCCGCCAGGGGCGCAATGAGCAGTTCTTC. Encoded protein: CASSIRQGRNEQFF.

The chain is built from TRBV27 and TRBJ1-1; D is perhaps TRBD1 (5 bases). V shed 1 base and J shed 1 base, with 13 bases lying between them. CDR3 length: 16 amino acids. Germline assignment: CDR1 MNHEY and CDR2 SMNVEV (reference sequence). This chain's CDR3 is CASSLWAGRGNTEAFF. The CDR3, as DNA: TGTGCCAGCAGTTTATGGGCAGGGCGGGGGAACACTGAAGCTTTCTTT.

J is TRBJ1-4 and V is TRBV7-8, with 7 bases that match TRBD1. Germline V CDR1 and CDR2: SGHVS, FQNEAQ. J was trimmed by 8 bases and V by 4 bases; bases with no gene match: 7. The CDR3 runs 14 residues. CDR3 region: CASSSNRGQEKLFF. The CDR3 DNA sequence: TGTGCCAGCAGCTCGAACAGGGGCCAGGAAAAACTGTTTTTT.

The gene calls are TRBV12-5 and TRBJ1-1; D unclear. This CDR3 is built from 15 residues. Trimming took 4 bases from V and 3 from J, leaving 15 bases between them. From germline, CDR1 is LGHNT and CDR2 FRNRAP. CDR3 sequence: CASGSTSRGYTEAFF. The DNA for the CDR3 is TGTGCTAGTGGTTCGACCTCCCGCGGGTACACTGAAGCTTTCTTT.

The table lists this clone with a few counts. The CDR3, as DNA: TGTGCCAGCAGTGTAAGGAGCACTAATGAAAAACTGTTTTTT. Translation: CASSVRSTNEKLFF. This sequence joins TRBV2 and TRBJ1-4; D not certain. This CDR3 region has 14 residues. In germline, CDR1 is SNHLY, CDR2 FYNNEI. Trimming removed 4 bases at V and 2 bases at J, with 8 bases between.

CDR3 in amino acids: CASSLGGDGIEKLFF. The DNA of the CDR3 is TGTGCCAGCAGCTTAGGGGGGGACGGTATTGAAAAACTGTTTTTT. The chain combines TRBV7-8 with TRBJ1-4, with D perhaps TRBD1 (5 bases). Germline lookup yields CDR1 SGHVS and CDR2 FQNEAQ. The CDR3 extends over 15 amino acids. The V gene lost 1 base and the J gene lost 7 bases, with 13 bases spanning the gap.

The V and J genes are TRBV7-2 and TRBJ1-4; tentative D call: TRBD1 (5 bases). CDR1 SGHTA and CDR2 FQGNSA come from the germline V gene. The V end was cut by 0 bases, the J end by 8 bases, with 7 bases between. CDR3 length: 13 residues. As DNA, the CDR3 is TGTGCCAGCAGCTTAGCCAGGGAAGAAAAACTGTTTTTT. It specifies CASSLAREEKLFF.

Written as DNA, the CDR3 is TGTGCCAGCAGCCAGGGACTAGCGGGGTACACAGATACGCAGTATTTT. It yields the protein CASSQGLAGYTDTQYF. The V and J genes are TRBV4-2 and TRBJ2-3, with 13 positions matching TRBD2. The V segment lost 3 bases and the J segment 2 bases; nucleotides outside the gene matches: 2. Germline lookup yields CDR1 LGHNA and CDR2 YNFKEQ. The CDR3 is 16 amino acids.

V gene TRBV6-5 combines with J gene TRBJ2-7, with D hard to call. Germline CDR1 and CDR2: MNHEY and SVGAGI. V was shortened by 5 bases and J by 6 bases, with 8 bases between the two germline ends. The CDR3 length is 11 residues. The CDR3 DNA follows: TGTGCCAGCAGTGGGCACAGCGAGCAGTACTTC. Its protein product is CASSGHSEQYF.

This sequence joins TRBV28 and TRBJ2-1, with 9 positions matching TRBD2. The CDR3 contains 18 residues. Trimming at V came to 9 bases and at J to 8 bases, leaving 23 bases not matched to a gene. Germline CDR1 MDHEN, CDR2 SYDVKM. The DNA of the CDR3 is TGTGCCAGGTATGGGGACTTATCTAGCGGGAAGGATGATTATGAGCAGTTCTTC. Translating it yields CARYGDLSSGKDDYEQFF. Drawing the rest from reference TRBV28 and TRBJ2-1, the complete variable domain is DVKVTQSSRYLVKRTGEKVFLECVQDMDHENMFWYRQDPGLGLRLIYFSYDVKMKEKGDIPEGYSVSREKKERFSLILESASTNQTSMYLCARYGDLSSGKDDYEQFFGPGTRLTVL.

This clone came up a few times. This chain joins TRBV6-1 and TRBJ2-3; 8 nucleotides line up with TRBD2. This CDR3 comprises 16 residues. Per germline, CDR1 MNHNS and CDR2 SASEGT. V shed 2 bases and J 1 base; nucleotides not matched to a gene: 5. CDR3 DNA sequence: TGTGCCAGCAGTGAAAATCCAGCGGGGGGCACAGATACGCAGTATTTT. Translation gives CASSENPAGGTDTQYF.